The sequence of this TCR beta chain was determined in a study of T cells in Graves' hyperthyroidism and ophthalmopathy. This CDR3 is 15 amino acids long. Between the trimmed V and J ends, which lost 5 bases and 6 bases, there was a span of 20 bases. RNA transcripts were the template for amplifying TCR beta CDR3 regions. Using the HTBI primer set, a first-round RT-PCR was run on the TCR CDR3. TCRdb reprocessed the multiplex PCR reads via MiXCR and lists one record per CDR3 protein. The sample has 470,000 or so distinct CDR3 sequences; around 21% are singletons. Study-wide results and caveats: Ophthalmopathy got predicted by the model a median around six months before its onset. Blood held most thyroid clonotypes expanded above 0.001 frequency. Patients with ophthalmopathy were separated from those with stable hyperthyroidism by a 13 V-J model.

Every diagnosis used clinical symptoms, serum thyroxine and TRAb, thyroid ultrasound and orbital computed tomography. This clonotype appeared many times. Its antigen is not identified. The specimen was blood. This sequence originates from a man younger than 35 with Graves' hyperthyroidism. The chain carries TRBV12-3 or TRBV12-4 and TRBJ2-7; perhaps TRBD1 as D (6 bases). Here the CDR3 DNA reads TGTGCCAGCAGTGCTTCCGGGCCCAGGGGCTCCGAGCAGTACTTC. Amino acid sequence: CASSASGPRGSEQYF.